The entry below gives a single T cell receptor beta chain sequence along with its context. The antigen remains unidentified. The investigators reverse transcribed all of the isolated RNA, so they sequenced expressed TCRB transcripts. TCRdb's table, derived via immunoSEQ multiplex PCR, lists solely in-frame clones and lacks some. The sample carries approximately 360,000 clones, over 9.5% recorded once. Germline-derived CDR1 and CDR2 are SGHDT and YYEEEE. The CDR3 runs to 14 residues. After removal of 6 bases from V and 5 bases from J, the junction contained 10 bases not matched to a gene. The data belong to a study of beta chain features in type 1 diabetes. Study observations and caveats: Equally in patients and controls, shorter templates might have been favored by PCR. Patients with type 1 diabetes carried fewer insertions and had more deletions at their VDJ junctions. There was a moderate but significant shortening of TCRB CDR3s in all four CD4+ subsets of Type 1 diabetes patients.

This clonotype was obtained from a woman aged 18-29 years with type 1 diabetes. The chain uses TRBV5-6 and TRBJ2-5; 7 nucleotides line up with TRBD2. Sequencing was done on a sample of naive CD4+ T cells from blood. CDR3 loop: CASTGAGSAETQYF. CDR3 coding DNA: TGTGCCAGCACGGGAGCGGGATCGGCGGAGACCCAGTACTTC.